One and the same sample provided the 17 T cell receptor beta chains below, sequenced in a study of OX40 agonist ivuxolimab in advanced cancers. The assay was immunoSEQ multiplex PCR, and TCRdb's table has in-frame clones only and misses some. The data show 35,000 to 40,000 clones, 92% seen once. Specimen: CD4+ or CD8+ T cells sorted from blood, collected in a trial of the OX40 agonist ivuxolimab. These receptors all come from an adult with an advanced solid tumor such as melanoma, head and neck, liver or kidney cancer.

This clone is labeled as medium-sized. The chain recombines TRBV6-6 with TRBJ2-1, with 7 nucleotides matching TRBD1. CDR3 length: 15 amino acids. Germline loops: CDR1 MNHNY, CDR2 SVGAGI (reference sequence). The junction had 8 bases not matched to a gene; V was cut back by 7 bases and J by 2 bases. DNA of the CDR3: TGTGCCAGCATAAAGGGGGCCCTAACCTACAATGAGCAGTTCTTC. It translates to CASIKGALTYNEQFF.

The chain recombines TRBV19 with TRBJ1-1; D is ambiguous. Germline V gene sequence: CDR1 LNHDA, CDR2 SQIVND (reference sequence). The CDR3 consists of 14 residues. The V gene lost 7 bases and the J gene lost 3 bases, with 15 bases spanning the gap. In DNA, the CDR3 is TGTGCCAGTAATCAAGTTCTTTGGGACACTGAAGCTTTCTTT. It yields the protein CASNQVLWDTEAFF.

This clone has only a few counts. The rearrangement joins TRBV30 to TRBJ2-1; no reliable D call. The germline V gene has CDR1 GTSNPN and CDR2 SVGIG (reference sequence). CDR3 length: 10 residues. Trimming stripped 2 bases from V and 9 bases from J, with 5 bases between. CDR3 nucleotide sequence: TGTGCCTGGAGTTTAGGTGAGCAGTTCTTC. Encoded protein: CAWSLGEQFF.

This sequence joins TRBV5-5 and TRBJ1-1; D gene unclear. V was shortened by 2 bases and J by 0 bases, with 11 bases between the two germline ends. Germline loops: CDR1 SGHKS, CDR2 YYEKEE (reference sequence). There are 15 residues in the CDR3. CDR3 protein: CASSFSKFMNTEAFF. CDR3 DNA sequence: TGTGCCAGCAGCTTTTCGAAGTTTATGAACACTGAAGCTTTCTTT. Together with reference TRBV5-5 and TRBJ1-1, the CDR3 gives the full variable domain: DAGVTQSPTHLIKTRGQQVTLRCSPISGHKSVSWYQQVLGQGPQFIFQYYEKEERGRGNFPDRFSARQFPNYSSELNVNALLLGDSALYLCASSFSKFMNTEAFFGQGTRLTVV.

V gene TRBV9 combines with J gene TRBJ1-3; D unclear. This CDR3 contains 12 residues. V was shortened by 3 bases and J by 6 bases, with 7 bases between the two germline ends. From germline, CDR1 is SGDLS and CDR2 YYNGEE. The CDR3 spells CASSGVANTIYF. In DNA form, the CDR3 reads TGTGCCAGCAGCGGAGTCGCAAACACCATATATTTT.

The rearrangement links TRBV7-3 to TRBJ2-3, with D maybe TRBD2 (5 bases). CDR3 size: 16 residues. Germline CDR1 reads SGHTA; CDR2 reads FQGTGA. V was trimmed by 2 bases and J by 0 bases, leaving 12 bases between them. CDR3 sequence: CASSLGPAASTDTQYF. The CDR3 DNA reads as TGTGCCAGCAGCTTAGGCCCAGCGGCCAGCACAGATACGCAGTATTTT.

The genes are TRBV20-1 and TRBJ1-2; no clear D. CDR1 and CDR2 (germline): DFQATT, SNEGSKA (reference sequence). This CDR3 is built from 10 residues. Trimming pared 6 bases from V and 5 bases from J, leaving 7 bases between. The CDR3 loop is CSAPGYGYTF. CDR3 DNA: TGCAGTGCCCCTGGGTATGGCTACACCTTC.

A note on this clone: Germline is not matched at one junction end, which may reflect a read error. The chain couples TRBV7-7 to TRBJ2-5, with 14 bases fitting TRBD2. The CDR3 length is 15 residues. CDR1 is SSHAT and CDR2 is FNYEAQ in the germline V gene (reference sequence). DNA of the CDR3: TGTGCTAGCAGCTTAGAGGGACTAGCGGGAGCGGGCCAGTACTTC. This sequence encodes CASSLEGLAGAGQYF.

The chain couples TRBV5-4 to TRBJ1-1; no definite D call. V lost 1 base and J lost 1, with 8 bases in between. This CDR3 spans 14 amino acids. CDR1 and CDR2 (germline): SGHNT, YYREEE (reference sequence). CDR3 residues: CASSLIAANTEAFF. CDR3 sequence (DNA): TGTGCCAGCAGCTTGATTGCAGCGAACACTGAAGCTTTCTTT.

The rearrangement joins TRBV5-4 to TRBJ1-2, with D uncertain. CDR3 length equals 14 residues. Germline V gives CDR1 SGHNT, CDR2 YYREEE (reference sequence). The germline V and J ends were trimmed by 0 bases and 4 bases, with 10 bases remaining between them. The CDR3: CASSLVGSAYGYTF. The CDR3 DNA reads TGTGCCAGCAGCTTGGTAGGGTCGGCCTATGGCTACACCTTC.

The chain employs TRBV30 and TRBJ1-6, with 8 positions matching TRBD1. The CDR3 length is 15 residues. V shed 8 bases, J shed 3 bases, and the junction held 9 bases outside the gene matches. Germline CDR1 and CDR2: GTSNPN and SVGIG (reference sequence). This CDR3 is CAQGAEGGYNSPLHF. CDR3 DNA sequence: TGTGCCCAGGGGGCAGAAGGGGGCTATAATTCACCCCTCCACTTT.

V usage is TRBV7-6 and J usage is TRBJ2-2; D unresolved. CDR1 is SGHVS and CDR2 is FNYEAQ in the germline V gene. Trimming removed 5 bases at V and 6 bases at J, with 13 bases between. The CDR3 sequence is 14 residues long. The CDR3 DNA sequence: TGTGCCAGCAGCCCCAGCCAGCGACCCGGGGAGCTGTTTTTT. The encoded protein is CASSPSQRPGELFF.

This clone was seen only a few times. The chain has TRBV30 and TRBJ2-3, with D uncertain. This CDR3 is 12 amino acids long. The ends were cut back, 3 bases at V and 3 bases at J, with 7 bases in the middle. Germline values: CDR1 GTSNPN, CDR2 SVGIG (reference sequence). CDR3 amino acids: CAWRLETDTQYF. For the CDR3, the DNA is TGTGCCTGGAGGCTTGAGACAGATACGCAGTATTTT.

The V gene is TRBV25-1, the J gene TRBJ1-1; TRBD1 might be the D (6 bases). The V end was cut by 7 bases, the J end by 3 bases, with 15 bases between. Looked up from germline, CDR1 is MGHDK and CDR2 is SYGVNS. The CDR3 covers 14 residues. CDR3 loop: CASTNTGRYTEAFF. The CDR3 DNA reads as TGTGCCAGCACCAACACAGGGCGGTACACTGAAGCTTTCTTT.

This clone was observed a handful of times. CDR3: CASSPGLGETQYF. Here the CDR3 DNA reads TGTGCCAGCAGCCCCGGACTAGGAGAGACCCAGTACTTC. V gene TRBV28 combines with J gene TRBJ2-5, with 7 bases lining up with TRBD2. With V trimmed by 6 bases and J by 4 bases, 5 bases remained unmatched. This CDR3 spans 13 amino acids. Germline values: CDR1 MDHEN, CDR2 SYDVKM.

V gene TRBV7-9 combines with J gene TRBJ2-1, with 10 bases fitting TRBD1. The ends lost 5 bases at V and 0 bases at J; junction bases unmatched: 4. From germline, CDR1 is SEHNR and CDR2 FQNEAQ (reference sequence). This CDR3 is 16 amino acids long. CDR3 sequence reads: CASSPRQGASYNEQFF. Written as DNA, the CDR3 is TGTGCCAGCAGCCCCAGACAGGGGGCCTCCTACAATGAGCAGTTCTTC.

This CDR3 is CASSETLAAYNEQFF. The CDR3 region has the DNA TGTGCCAGCAGTGAAACCCTAGCGGCCTACAATGAGCAGTTCTTC. The chain combines TRBV6-1 with TRBJ2-1; 7 bases match TRBD2. Germline values: CDR1 MNHNS, CDR2 SASEGT. The CDR3 runs to 15 residues. V shed 2 bases and J 2 bases; nucleotides not matched to a gene: 3.